These 11 T cell receptor beta chains originate from one sample sequenced in a study of T cells in women clearing cervical HPV infection (dated by TCRdb to between 2017 and 2018). Libraries were prepared through the immunoSEQ multiplex PCR assay. Not all clones reach the TCRdb copy of this immuneACCESS table, which keeps in-frame sequences only. Checked studies attribute under half of the gap to unresolved V genes and leave the rest unexplained. The sample's clone listing holds about 20,000 clones. Clones ranked in the top ten supply 6.7% of the sample. Input material: blood buffy coat. The receptor source for this set is a woman aged 18 to 75 with a cervical HPV16 infection that either progressed to CIN3+ or cleared (not recorded which).

Regarding this clone: The CDR3 end falls 3 residues outside the read, so it is completed with the germline J gene. V gene TRBV19 combines with J gene TRBJ2-7; the match to TRBD1 covers 8 bases. The V segment lost 11 bases and the J segment 1 base; nucleotides outside the gene matches: 10. Germline V gene sequence: CDR1 LNHDA, CDR2 SQIVND (reference sequence). This CDR3 is built from 14 residues. The CDR3 spells CAGKPGQASYEQYF. Incomplete CDR3 DNA: TGTGCCGGTAAACCGGGACAGGCGTCCTACGAG.

CDR3 DNA, as far as it was read: TGTGCCAGCAGCGTAGCAGGGACTAGCGAGTACGAG. Translation gives CASSVAGTSEYE. The CDR3 in full is CASSVAGTSEYEQYF. The chain recombines TRBV9 with TRBJ2-7; 10 nucleotides match TRBD2. The read falls 3 residues short of the CDR3 end, and the missing part is taken from the germline J gene. The V and J ends lost 0 bases and 4 bases, in that order; junction bases with no gene match: 4. Germline CDR1 is SGDLS and CDR2 is YYNGEE. The CDR3 is made up of 15 amino acids.

About this clone itself: Sequencing ends 3 residues short of the CDR3 end; the germline J gene provides the rest. The chain employs TRBV13 and TRBJ2-7; 14 nucleotides line up with TRBD2. CDR1 PRHDT and CDR2 FYEKMQ come from the germline V gene (reference sequence). The CDR3 covers 16 residues. V trimming: 4 bases; J trimming: 5 bases; junction bases outside the gene matches: 7. CDR3 sequence: CASSSLGTSGSHEQYF. CDR3 DNA, as far as it was read: TGTGCCAGCAGCTCACTCGGGACTAGCGGGAGCCACGAG. Full variable domain (rest looked up from reference TRBV13 and TRBJ2-7): AAGVIQSPRHLIKEKRETATLKCYPIPRHDTVYWYQQGPGQDPQFLISFYEKMQSDKGSIPDRFSAQQFSDYHSELNMSSLELGDSALYFCASSSLGTSGSHEQYFGPGTRLTVT.

On this clone: The read finishes 3 residues shy of the CDR3 end, and the germline J gene is used to complete it. This chain joins TRBV27 and TRBJ2-1; D is unresolved. V was cut by 4 bases and J by 4 bases, with 8 bases left in between. Germline V gene lookup returns CDR1 MNHEY and CDR2 SMNVEV (reference sequence). The CDR3 has 13 residues. CDR3 sequence reads: CASSSDSYNEQFF. The CDR3 bases that were read are TGTGCCAGCAGTTCCGACTCGTACAATGAG.

Of note for this clone: The read ends 3 residues early relative to the CDR3; the germline J gene fills the gap. The gene calls are TRBV19 and TRBJ2-7; perhaps TRBD1 as D (7 bases). The length of the CDR3 is 14 residues. Germline CDR1 is LNHDA and CDR2 is SQIVND (reference sequence). Deletions cut 6 bases from V and 0 bases from J, with 12 bases between. The CDR3: CASRGQGGSYEQYF. The DNA read from the CDR3 is TGTGCCAGTAGAGGTCAGGGGGGCTCCTACGAG. The variable domain in full, with the rest retrieved from reference TRBV19 and TRBJ2-7, is DGGITQSPKYLFRKEGQNVTLSCEQNLNHDAMYWYRQDPGQGLRLIYYSQIVNDFQKGDIAEGYSVSREKKESFPLTVTSAQKNPTAFYLCASRGQGGSYEQYFGPGTRLTVT.

Points on this clone: The read falls 3 residues short of the CDR3 end, and the missing part is taken from the germline J gene. The rearrangement links TRBV28 to TRBJ2-1, with 8 bases that match TRBD2. The CDR3 is 18 residues long. Germline values: CDR1 MDHEN, CDR2 SYDVKM. The V gene end was trimmed by 1 base and the J gene end by 0 bases; junction bases not matched to a gene: 8. The covered CDR3 bases are TGTGCCAGCAGTTTATTTTTACAGCGGGAGTACTCCTACAATGAG. Its translation: CASSLFLQREYSYNE. The CDR3, in full, reads CASSLFLQREYSYNEQFF.

The CDR3 DNA, read in part, is TGTGCCAGCAGCCCGAGCGGGAATCCAGATACG. As protein: CASSPSGNPDT. The whole CDR3 protein is CASSPSGNPDTQYF. The J gene is TRBJ2-3, the V gene TRBV7-7; 7 bases agree with TRBD2. From the germline J gene comes the end of the CDR3, since the read stops 3 residues before it. The ends lost 5 bases at V and 4 bases at J; junction bases unmatched: 6. CDR1 is SSHAT and CDR2 is FNYEAQ in the germline V gene (reference sequence). This CDR3 spans 14 amino acids.

A word on this clone: The read comes to an end 3 residues before the CDR3 does, leaving the germline J gene to fill in the end. J is TRBJ2-7 and V is TRBV5-1; 8 bases are a match to TRBD2. V lost 7 bases, J lost 4 bases, and 7 bases stayed unmatched. CDR3 size: 13 residues. Germline V gene sequence: CDR1 SGHRS, CDR2 YFSETQ. CDR3 bases read: TGCGCCAGCGCGGGTAGCGGGATTTACGAG. Residues: CASAGSGIYE. The full CDR3 sequence reads CASAGSGIYEQYF. Full variable domain (outside the CDR3, taken from reference TRBV5-1 and TRBJ2-7): KAGVTQTPRYLIKTRGQQVTLSCSPISGHRSVSWYQQTPGQGLQFLFEYFSETQRNKGNFPGRFSGRQFSNSRSEMNVSTLELGDSALYLCASAGSGIYEQYFGPGTRLTVT.

Partial CDR3 DNA: TGTGCCAGCAGAGGCTTACAGGGGTCTAATGAAAAG. This codes for CASRGLQGSNEK. The CDR3 reads in full as CASRGLQGSNEKLFF. The chain is built from TRBV2 and TRBJ2-2; TRBD1 aligns across 7 bases. Sequencing ends 3 residues short of the CDR3 end; the germline J gene provides the rest. The CDR3 length is 15 residues. Germline CDR1 SNHLY, CDR2 FYNNEI.

For this clone: The read ends 3 residues before the CDR3 terminus; that terminus is restored from the germline J gene. This chain joins TRBV11-2 and TRBJ1-2; weak D call: TRBD1 (6 bases). Germline V lookup: CDR1 SGHAT, CDR2 FQNNGV. V was cut by 2 bases and J by 4 bases, with 14 bases left in between. The CDR3 covers 15 residues. Partial CDR3 DNA: TGTGCCAGCAGCTTAAGCCCAGGGGCAGGCTATGGC. This codes for CASSLSPGAGYG. The full CDR3 protein reads CASSLSPGAGYGYTF.

About this clone itself: The sequence runs out 3 residues before the end of the CDR3; the remainder is reconstructed from the germline J gene. The rearrangement uses TRBV6-2 or TRBV6-3 and TRBJ1-2; D unclear. Per the germline V gene, CDR1 is MNHEY and CDR2 is SVGEGT. The CDR3 has 17 residues. The covered CDR3 bases are TGTGCCAGCAGAGGTAAAACGCCTAGGAGCTCCTACAATGAC. Protein: CASRGKTPRSSYND. The full CDR3 protein reads CASRGKTPRSSYNDYTF.